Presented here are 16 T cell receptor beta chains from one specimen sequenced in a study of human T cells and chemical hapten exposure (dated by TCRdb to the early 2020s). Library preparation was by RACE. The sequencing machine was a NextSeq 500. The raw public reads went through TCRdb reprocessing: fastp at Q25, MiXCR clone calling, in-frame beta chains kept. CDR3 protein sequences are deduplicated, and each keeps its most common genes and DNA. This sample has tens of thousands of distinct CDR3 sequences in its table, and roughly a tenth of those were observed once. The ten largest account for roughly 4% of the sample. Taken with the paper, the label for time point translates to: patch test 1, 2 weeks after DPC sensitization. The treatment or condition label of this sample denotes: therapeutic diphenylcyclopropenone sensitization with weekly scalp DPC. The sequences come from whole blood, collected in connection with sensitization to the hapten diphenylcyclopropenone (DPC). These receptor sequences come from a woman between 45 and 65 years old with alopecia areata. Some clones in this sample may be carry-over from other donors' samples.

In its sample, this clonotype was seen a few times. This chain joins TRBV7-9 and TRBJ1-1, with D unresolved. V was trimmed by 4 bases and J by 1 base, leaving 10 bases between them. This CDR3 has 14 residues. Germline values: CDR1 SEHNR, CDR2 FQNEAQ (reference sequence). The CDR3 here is CASSSPARNTEAFF. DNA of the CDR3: TGTGCCAGCAGCTCCCCAGCCCGGAACACTGAAGCTTTCTTT.

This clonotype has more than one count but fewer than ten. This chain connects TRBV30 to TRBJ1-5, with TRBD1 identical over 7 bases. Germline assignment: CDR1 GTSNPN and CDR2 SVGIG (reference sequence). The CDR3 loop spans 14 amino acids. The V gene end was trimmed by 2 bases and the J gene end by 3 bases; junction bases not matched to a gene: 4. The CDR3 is CAWSPGQINQPQHF. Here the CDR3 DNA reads TGTGCCTGGAGTCCGGGACAGATCAATCAGCCCCAGCATTTT.

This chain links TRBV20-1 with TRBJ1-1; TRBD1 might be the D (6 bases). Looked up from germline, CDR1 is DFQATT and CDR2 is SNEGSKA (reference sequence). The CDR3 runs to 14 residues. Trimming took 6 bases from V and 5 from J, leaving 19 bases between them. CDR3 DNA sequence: TGCAGTGCCCTTAACCCACAGGGAAGGACTGAAGCTTTCTTT. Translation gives CSALNPQGRTEAFF.

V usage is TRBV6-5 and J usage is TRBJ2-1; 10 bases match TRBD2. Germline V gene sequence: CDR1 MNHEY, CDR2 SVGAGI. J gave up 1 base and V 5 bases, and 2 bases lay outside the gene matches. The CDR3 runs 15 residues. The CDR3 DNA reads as TGTGCCAGCAGTCTTAGCGGGGGGTCCTACAATGAGCAGTTCTTC. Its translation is CASSLSGGSYNEQFF.

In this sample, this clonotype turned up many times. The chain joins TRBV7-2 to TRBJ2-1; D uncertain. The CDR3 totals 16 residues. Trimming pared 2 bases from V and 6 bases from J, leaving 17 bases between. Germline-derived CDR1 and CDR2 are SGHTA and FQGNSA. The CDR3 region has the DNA TGTGCCAGCAGCTTAATTGGCCGGGTAAGACCCAATGAGCAGTTCTTC. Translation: CASSLIGRVRPNEQFF.

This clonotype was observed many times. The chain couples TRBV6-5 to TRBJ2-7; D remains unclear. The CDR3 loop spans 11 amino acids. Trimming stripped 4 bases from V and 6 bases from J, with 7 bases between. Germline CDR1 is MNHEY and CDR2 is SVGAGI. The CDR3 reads CASSSSFEQYF. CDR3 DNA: TGTGCCAGCAGTTCGTCTTTCGAGCAGTACTTC.

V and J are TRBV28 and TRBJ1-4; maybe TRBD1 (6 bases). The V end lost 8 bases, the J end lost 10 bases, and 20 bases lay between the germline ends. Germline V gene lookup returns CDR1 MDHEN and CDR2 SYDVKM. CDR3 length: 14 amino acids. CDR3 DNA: TGTGCCAGCCATCGGGGGGCTGGGGCAGGAAAACTGTTTTTT. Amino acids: CASHRGAGAGKLFF.

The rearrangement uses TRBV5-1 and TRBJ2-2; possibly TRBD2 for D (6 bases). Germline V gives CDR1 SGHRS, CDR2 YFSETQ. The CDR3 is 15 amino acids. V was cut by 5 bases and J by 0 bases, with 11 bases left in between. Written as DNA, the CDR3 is TGCGCCAGCAGAACCGGGACTTCGAACACCGGGGAGCTGTTTTTT. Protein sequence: CASRTGTSNTGELFF.

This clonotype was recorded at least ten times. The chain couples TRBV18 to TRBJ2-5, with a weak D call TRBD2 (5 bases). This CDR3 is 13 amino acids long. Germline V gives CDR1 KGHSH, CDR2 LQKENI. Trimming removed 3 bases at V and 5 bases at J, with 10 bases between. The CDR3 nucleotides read TGTGCCAGCTCACCGAGGGATAAGGAGACCCAGTACTTC. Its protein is CASSPRDKETQYF.

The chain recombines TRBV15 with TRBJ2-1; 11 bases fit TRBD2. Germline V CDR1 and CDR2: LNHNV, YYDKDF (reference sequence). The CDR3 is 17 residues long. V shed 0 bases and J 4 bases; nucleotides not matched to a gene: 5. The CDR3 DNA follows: TGTGCCACCAGCAGAGATCTTACTAGCGGGGGTTACAATGAGCAGTTCTTC. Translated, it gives CATSRDLTSGGYNEQFF.

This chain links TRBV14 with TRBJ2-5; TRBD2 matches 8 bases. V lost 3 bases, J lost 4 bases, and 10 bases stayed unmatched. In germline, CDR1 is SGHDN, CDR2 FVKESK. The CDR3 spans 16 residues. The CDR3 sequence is CASSHVSGGARETQYF. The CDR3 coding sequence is TGTGCCAGCAGCCATGTATCGGGAGGGGCCAGAGAGACCCAGTACTTC.

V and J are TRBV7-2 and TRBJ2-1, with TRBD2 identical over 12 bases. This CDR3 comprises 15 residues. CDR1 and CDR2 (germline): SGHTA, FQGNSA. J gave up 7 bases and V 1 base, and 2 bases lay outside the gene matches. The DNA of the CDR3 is TGTGCCAGCAGCTTAGGTACTAGCGGGAGGAATGAGCAGTTCTTC. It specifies CASSLGTSGRNEQFF.

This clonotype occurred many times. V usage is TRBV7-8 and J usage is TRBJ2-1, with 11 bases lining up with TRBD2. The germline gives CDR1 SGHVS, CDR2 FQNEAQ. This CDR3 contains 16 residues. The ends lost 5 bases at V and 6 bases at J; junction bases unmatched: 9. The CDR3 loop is CASSLQASGRTNEQFF. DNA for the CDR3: TGTGCCAGCAGCCTTCAAGCTAGCGGGAGGACCAATGAGCAGTTCTTC.

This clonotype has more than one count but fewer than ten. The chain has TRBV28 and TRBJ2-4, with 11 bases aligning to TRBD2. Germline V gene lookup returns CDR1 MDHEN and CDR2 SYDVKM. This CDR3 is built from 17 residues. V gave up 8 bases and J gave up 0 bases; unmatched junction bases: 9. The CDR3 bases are TGTGCCAGCCATACTAGCGGGAGCCCCGGAGCCAAAAACATTCAGTACTTC. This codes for CASHTSGSPGAKNIQYF.

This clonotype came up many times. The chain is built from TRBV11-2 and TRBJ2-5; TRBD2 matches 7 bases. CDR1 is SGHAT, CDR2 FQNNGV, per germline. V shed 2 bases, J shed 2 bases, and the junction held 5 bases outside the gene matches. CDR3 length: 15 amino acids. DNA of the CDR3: TGTGCCAGCAGCTTATTTCTAGCGGCACAAGAGACCCAGTACTTC. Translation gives CASSLFLAAQETQYF. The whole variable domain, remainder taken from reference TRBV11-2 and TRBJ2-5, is EAGVAQSPRYKIIEKRQSVAFWCNPISGHATLYWYQQILGQGPKLLIQFQNNGVVDDSQLPKDRFSAERLKGVDSTLKIQPAKLEDSAVYLCASSLFLAAQETQYFGPGTRLLVL.

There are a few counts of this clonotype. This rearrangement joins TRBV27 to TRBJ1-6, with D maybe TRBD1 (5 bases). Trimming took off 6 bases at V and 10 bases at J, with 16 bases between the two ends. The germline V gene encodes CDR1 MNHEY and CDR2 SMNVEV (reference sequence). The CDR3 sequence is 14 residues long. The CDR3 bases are TGTGCCAGCAGGGGGGGTGAAGGCCGGTCACCCCTCCACTTT. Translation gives CASRGGEGRSPLHF.